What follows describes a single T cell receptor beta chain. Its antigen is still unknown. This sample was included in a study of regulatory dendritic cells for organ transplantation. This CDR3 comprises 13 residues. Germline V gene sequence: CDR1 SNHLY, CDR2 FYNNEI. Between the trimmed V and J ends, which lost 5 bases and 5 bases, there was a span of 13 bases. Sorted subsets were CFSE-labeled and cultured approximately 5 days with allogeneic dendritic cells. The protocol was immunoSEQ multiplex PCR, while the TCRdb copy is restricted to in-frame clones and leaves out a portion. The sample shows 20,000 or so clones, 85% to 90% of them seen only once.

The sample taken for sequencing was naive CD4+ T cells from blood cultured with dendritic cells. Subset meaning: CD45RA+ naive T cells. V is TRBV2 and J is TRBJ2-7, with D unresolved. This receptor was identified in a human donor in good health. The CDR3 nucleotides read TGTGCCAGCAGTAACGGACCCGCCAACGAGCAGTACTTC. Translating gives CASSNGPANEQYF.